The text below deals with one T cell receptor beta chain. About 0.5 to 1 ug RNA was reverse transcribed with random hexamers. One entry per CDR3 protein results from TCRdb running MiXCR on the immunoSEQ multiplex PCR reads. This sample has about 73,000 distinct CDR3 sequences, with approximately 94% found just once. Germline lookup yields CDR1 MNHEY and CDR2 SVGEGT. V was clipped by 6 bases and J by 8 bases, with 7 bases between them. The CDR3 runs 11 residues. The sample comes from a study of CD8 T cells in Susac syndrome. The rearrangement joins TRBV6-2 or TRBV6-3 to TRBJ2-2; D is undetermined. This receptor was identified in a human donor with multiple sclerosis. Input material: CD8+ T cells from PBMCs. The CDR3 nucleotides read TGTGCCAGCAGCCCCTTGGGGGAGCTGTTTTTT. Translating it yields CASSPLGELFF.